One and the same sample provided the 9 T cell receptor beta chains below, sequenced in a study of vaccination effects on CD4 cells after COVID-19 (dated by TCRdb to between 2021 and 2022). To identify antigen-specific CD4+ T cell clonotypes by their expansion, the ViraFEST assay first stimulated PBMC with viral peptide pools and then applied TCR sequencing. After roughly 11 days of culture, CD4+ T cells were isolated with the EasySep CD4+ T cell isolation kit. The absence of prior SARS-CoV-2 infection in healthy vaccine recipients was confirmed by negative nucleocapsid antibodies before and after vaccination. The library was prepared using the immunoSEQ multiplex PCR assay. Not all clones reach the TCRdb copy of this immuneACCESS table, which keeps in-frame sequences only. Checked studies attribute under half of the gap to unresolved V genes and leave the rest unexplained. For this sample the table gives some 68,000 clones, of which under 90% were detected only once. Jointly, the top ten make up 9.5% to 15% of the sample.

The antigens these receptors bind are not known. The sample in question was CD4+ T cells from PBMCs cultured with SARS-CoV-2 spike peptides, obtained before COVID-19 vaccination. The cell subset or site label, as the study defines it: SARS-CoV-2 spike overlapping peptide pool stimulation. These receptors all stem from a human donor who received a COVID-19 vaccine.

This clone appeared a single time. This chain links TRBV18 with TRBJ1-5; TRBD1 is a possible D gene (5 bases). There are 16 residues in the CDR3. The germline CDR1 and CDR2 sequences are KGHSH and LQKENI. Trimming shortened V by 0 bases and J by 4 bases, and 13 bases separated the two germline ends. This chain's CDR3 is CASSPPGGDGNQPQHF. The DNA of the CDR3 is TGTGCCAGCTCACCACCGGGGGGAGATGGAAATCAGCCCCAGCATTTT. Together with reference TRBV18 and TRBJ1-5, the CDR3 gives the full variable domain: NAGVMQNPRHLVRRRGQEARLRCSPMKGHSHVYWYRQLPEEGLKFMVYLQKENIIDESGMPKERFSAEFPKEGPSILRIQQVVRGDSAAYFCASSPPGGDGNQPQHFGDGTRLSIL.

This clone was seen a handful of times. The chain uses TRBV24-1 and TRBJ1-3; 10 nucleotides match TRBD1. The CDR3 covers 17 residues. V dropped 4 bases and J dropped 3; count of bases not matched to a gene: 8. Per the germline V gene, CDR1 is KGHDR and CDR2 is SFDVKD. The CDR3 region is CATSDRPGTGVGNTIYF. Written as DNA, the CDR3 is TGTGCCACCAGTGACCGTCCCGGGACAGGGGTTGGAAACACCATATATTTT.

The chain is built from TRBV9 and TRBJ2-1; 8 nucleotides line up with TRBD2. Trimming cost V 0 bases and J 0 bases; bases outside gene matches: 5. The CDR3 sequence is 17 residues long. CDR1 is SGDLS, CDR2 YYNGEE, per germline. DNA for the CDR3: TGTGCCAGCAGCGTAGCTCCGGGGGGGAGCTCCTACAATGAGCAGTTCTTC. It translates to CASSVAPGGSSYNEQFF.

This rearrangement joins TRBV19 to TRBJ1-1, with D possibly being TRBD1 (5 bases). Germline V gene sequence: CDR1 LNHDA, CDR2 SQIVND (reference sequence). V was shortened by 3 bases and J by 0 bases, with 17 bases between the two germline ends. This CDR3 spans 17 amino acids. Here the CDR3 DNA reads TGTGCCAGTAGTATCATGGATCGGGGCAGGTTGAACACTGAAGCTTTCTTT. It translates to CASSIMDRGRLNTEAFF.

This clone was detected only a few times. V is TRBV24-1 and J is TRBJ1-5; D might be TRBD1 (5 bases). Trimming took 3 bases from V and 2 from J, leaving 13 bases between them. The CDR3 is 16 residues long. From germline, CDR1 is KGHDR and CDR2 SFDVKD. The CDR3 nucleotides read TGTGCCACCAGTGATCCCGGGACGGATGGCAATCAGCCCCAGCATTTT. The encoded protein is CATSDPGTDGNQPQHF.

The chain carries TRBV27 and TRBJ1-5, with 7 bases identical to TRBD1. The CDR3 extends over 16 amino acids. Germline V gene data show CDR1 as MNHEY and CDR2 as SMNVEV (reference sequence). V shed 0 bases and J 6 bases; nucleotides not matched to a gene: 8. DNA of the CDR3: TGTGCCAGCAGTTTATCGACAGGGTTGGGGAGTCAGCCCCAGCATTTT. This codes for CASSLSTGLGSQPQHF.

The chain is built from TRBV28 and TRBJ1-2; D might be TRBD1 (5 bases). Germline assignment: CDR1 MDHEN and CDR2 SYDVKM. Trimming removed 4 bases at V and 5 bases at J, with 14 bases between. The CDR3 is 14 amino acids. In DNA, the CDR3 is TGTGCCAGCAGTTCGAGGGGACCGGGATATGGCTACACCTTC. Translating gives CASSSRGPGYGYTF.

The J gene is TRBJ2-1, the V gene TRBV24-1; TRBD2 agrees at 11 bases. J gave up 6 bases and V 1 base, and 4 bases lay outside the gene matches. CDR3 length: 16 amino acids. Germline values: CDR1 KGHDR, CDR2 SFDVKD. CDR3: CATSDFSGGAFNEQFF. CDR3 nucleotide sequence: TGTGCCACCAGTGATTTTAGCGGGGGGGCTTTCAATGAGCAGTTCTTC.

J is TRBJ1-1 and V is TRBV3-1 (or the pseudogene TRBV3-2), with a possible D match to TRBD1 (5 bases). Germline values: CDR1 LGHDT, CDR2 YNNKEL (reference sequence). The V end was cut by 3 bases, the J end by 4 bases, with 12 bases between. The CDR3 has 14 amino acids. CDR3 nucleotide sequence: TGTGCCAGCAGCCACCAGATTGGGGGCACTGAAGCTTTCTTT. It yields the protein CASSHQIGGTEAFF.